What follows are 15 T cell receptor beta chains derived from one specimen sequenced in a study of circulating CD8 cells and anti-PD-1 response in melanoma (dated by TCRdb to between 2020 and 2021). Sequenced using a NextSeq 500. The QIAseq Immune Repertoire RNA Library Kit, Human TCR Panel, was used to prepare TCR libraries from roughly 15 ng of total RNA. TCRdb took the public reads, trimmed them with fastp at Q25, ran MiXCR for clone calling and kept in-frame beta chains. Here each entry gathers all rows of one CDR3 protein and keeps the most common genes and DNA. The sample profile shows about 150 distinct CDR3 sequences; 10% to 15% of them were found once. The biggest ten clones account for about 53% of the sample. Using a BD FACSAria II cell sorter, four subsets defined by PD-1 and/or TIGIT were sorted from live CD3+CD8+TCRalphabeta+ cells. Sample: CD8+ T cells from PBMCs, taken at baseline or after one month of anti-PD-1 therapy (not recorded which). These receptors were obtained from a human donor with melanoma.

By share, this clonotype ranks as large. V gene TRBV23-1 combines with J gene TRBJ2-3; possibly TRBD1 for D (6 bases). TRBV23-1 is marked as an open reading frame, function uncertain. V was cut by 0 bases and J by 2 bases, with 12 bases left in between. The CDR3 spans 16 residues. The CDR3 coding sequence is TGCGCCAGCAGTCAATCGCCACAGGGACCCACAGATACGCAGTATTTT. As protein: CASSQSPQGPTDTQYF.

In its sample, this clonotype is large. CDR3 residues: CASSIDRLTPYEQYF. The CDR3, as DNA: TGTGCCAGTAGTATAGATCGGCTAACCCCCTACGAGCAGTACTTC. V and J are TRBV19 and TRBJ2-7; D gene uncertain. This CDR3 has 15 residues. Germline assignment: CDR1 LNHDA and CDR2 SQIVND (reference sequence). V lost 0 bases, J lost 2 bases, and 11 bases lay in between.

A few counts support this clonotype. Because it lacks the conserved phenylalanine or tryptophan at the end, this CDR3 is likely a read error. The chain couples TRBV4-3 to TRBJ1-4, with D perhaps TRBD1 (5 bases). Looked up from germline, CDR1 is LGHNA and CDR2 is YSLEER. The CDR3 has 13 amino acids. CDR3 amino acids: CASSQEAGERLFL. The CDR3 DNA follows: TGCGCCAGCAGCCAAGAGGCGGGGGAAAGACTGTTTCTT.

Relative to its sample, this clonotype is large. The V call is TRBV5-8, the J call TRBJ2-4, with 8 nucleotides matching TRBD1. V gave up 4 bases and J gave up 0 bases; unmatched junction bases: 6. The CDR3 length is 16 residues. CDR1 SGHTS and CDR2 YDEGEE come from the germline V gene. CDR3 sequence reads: CASSKGQALAKNIQYF. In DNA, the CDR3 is TGTGCCAGCAGCAAGGGACAGGCACTAGCCAAAAACATTCAGTACTTC.

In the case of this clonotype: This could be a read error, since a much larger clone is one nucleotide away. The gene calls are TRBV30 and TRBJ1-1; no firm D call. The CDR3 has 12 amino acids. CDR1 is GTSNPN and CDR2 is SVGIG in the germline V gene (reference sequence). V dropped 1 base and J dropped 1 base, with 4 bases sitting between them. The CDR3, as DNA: TGTGCCTGGAGTGGGGAGAACACTGAAGCTTTCTTT. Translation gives CAWSGENTEAFF.

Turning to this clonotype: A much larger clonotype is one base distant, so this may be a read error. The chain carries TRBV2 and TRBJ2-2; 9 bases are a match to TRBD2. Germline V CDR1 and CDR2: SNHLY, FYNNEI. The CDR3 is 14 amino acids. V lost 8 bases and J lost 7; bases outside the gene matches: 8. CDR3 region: CASEREAYIGELFF. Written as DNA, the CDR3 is TGTGCCAGCGAGCGGGAGGCTTACATCGGGGAGCTGTTTTTT. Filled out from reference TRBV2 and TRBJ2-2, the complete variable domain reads EPEVTQTPSHQVTQMGQEVILRCVPISNHLYFYWYRQILGQKVEFLVSFYNNEISEKSEIFDDQFSVERPDGSNFTLKIRSTKLEDSAMYFCASEREAYIGELFFGEGSRLTVL.

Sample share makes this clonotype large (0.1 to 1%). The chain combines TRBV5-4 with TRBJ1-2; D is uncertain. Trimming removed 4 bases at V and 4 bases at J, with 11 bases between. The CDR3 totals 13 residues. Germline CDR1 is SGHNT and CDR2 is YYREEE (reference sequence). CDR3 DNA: TGTGCCAGCAGCCTACACGGGGTCTATGGCTACACCTTC. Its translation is CASSLHGVYGYTF.

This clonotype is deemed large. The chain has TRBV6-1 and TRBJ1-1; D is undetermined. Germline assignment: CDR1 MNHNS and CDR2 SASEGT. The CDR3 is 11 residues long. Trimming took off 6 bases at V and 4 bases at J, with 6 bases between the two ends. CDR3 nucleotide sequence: TGTGCCAGCAGAGCCGTCACTGAAGCTTTCTTT. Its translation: CASRAVTEAFF.

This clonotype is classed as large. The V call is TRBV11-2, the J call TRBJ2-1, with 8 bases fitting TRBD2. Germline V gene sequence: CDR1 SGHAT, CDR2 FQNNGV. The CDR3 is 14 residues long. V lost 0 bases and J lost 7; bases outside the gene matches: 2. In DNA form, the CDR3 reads TGTGCCAGCAGCTTAGATTCGGGAGGGAATGAGCAGTTCTTC. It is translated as CASSLDSGGNEQFF.

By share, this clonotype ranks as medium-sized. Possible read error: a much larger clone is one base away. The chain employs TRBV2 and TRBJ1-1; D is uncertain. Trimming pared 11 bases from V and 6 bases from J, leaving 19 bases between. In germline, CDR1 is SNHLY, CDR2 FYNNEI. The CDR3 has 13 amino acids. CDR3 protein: CAVLVGERSEAFF. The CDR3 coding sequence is TGTGCCGTCCTGGTCGGGGAAAGGTCTGAAGCTTTCTTT.

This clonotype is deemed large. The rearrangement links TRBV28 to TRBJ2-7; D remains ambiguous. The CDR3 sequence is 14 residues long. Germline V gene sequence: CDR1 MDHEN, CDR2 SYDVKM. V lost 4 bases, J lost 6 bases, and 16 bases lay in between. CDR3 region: CASSSTYSYTEQYF. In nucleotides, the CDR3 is TGTGCCAGCAGTTCCACCTACAGCTACACCGAGCAGTACTTC. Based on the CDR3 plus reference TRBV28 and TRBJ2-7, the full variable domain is DVKVTQSSRYLVKRTGEKVFLECVQDMDHENMFWYRQDPGLGLRLIYFSYDVKMKEKGDIPEGYSVSREKKERFSLILESASTNQTSMYLCASSSTYSYTEQYFGPGTRLTVT.

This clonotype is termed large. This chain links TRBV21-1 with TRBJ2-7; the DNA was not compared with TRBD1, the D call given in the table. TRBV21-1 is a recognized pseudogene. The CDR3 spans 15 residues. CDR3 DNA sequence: TGTGCCAGCATCGTTCCCGGGACAAAGTCCTACGAGCAGTACTTC. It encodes CASIVPGTKSYEQYF.

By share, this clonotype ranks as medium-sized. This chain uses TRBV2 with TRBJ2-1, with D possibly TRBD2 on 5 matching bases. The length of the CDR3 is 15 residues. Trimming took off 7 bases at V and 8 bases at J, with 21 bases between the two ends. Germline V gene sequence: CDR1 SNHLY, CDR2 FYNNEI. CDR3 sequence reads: CASIRRPSLSDEQFF. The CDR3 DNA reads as TGTGCCAGCATCAGGAGGCCGTCCCTTTCGGATGAGCAGTTCTTC.

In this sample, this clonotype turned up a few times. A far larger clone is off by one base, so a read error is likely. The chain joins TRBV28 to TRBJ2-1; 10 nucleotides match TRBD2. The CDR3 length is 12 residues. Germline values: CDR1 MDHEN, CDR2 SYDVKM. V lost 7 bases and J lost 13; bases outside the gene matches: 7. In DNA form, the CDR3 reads TGTGCCAGCACCAGCGGGAGGGAGACCCAGTTCTTC. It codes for CASTSGRETQFF.

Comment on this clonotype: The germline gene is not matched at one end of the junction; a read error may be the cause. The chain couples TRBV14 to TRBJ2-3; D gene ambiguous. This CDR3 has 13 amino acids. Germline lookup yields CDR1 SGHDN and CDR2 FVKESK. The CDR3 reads CVSSQSPGGTQYF. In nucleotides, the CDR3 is TGTGTCAGCAGCCAAAGTCCCGGCGGAACGCAGTATTTT.